The 27 T cell receptor beta chains presented below share a single source sample, sequenced in a study of blood T cell repertoires in COVID-19. The repertoire was sequenced with immunoSEQ multiplex PCR; TCRdb's copy has only in-frame clones and lacks some. Among approximately 150,000 clones listed, around 89% were seen once. The sample consisted of peripheral blood. Every receptor here comes from a man aged 65-85 years with active COVID-19.

The V and J genes are TRBV19 and TRBJ1-5, with D unclear. The CDR3 has 15 amino acids. V lost 3 bases to trimming and J lost 7 bases, with 16 bases between them. Germline CDR1 and CDR2: LNHDA and SQIVND (reference sequence). In nucleotides, the CDR3 is TGTGCCAGTAGTATTTTTGGGCAGTCGGAACAGCCCCAGCATTTT. This codes for CASSIFGQSEQPQHF.

The chain combines TRBV4-1 with TRBJ2-1; 10 positions agree with TRBD2. After removal of 0 bases from V and 12 bases from J, the junction contained 11 bases not matched to a gene. The CDR3 has 16 amino acids. The germline V gene has CDR1 MGHRA and CDR2 YSYEKL. The CDR3 reads CASSQDVGLAGARQFF. The CDR3, as DNA: TGCGCCAGCAGCCAAGATGTGGGTCTAGCGGGAGCAAGGCAGTTCTTC.

The chain recombines TRBV30 with TRBJ2-7, with TRBD2 identical over 14 bases. The CDR3 is made up of 13 amino acids. Germline assignment: CDR1 GTSNPN and CDR2 SVGIG (reference sequence). Unmatched junction bases numbered 3, after V lost 5 bases and J lost 6 bases. The CDR3 reads CAWEGLAGGEQYF. The CDR3 nucleotides are TGTGCCTGGGAAGGACTAGCGGGAGGCGAGCAGTACTTC.

V usage is TRBV7-3 and J usage is TRBJ2-7; D is possibly TRBD2 (7 bases). CDR3 length equals 14 residues. Looked up from germline, CDR1 is SGHTA and CDR2 is FQGTGA. Trimming removed 5 bases from V and 2 bases from J, with 13 bases in between. The chain's CDR3 is CASSPRGGAYEQYF. CDR3 DNA sequence: TGTGCCAGCAGCCCTCGAGGGGGGGCCTACGAGCAGTACTTC. The whole variable domain, remainder taken from reference TRBV7-3 and TRBJ2-7, is GAGVSQTPSNKVTEKGKYVELRCDPISGHTALYWYRQSLGQGPEFLIYFQGTGAADDSGLPNDRFFAVRPEGSVSTLKIQRTERGDSAVYLCASSPRGGAYEQYFGPGTRLTVT.

The V call is TRBV24-1, the J call TRBJ2-1, with 7 bases that match TRBD1. This CDR3 spans 16 amino acids. The junction had 9 bases not matched to a gene; V was cut back by 1 base and J by 7 bases. CDR1 and CDR2 (germline): KGHDR, SFDVKD. The CDR3 loop is CATSDLGRGIGNEQFF. CDR3 DNA: TGTGCCACCAGTGATTTAGGCAGGGGGATTGGGAATGAGCAGTTCTTC.

The chain recombines TRBV28 with TRBJ1-5, with D tentatively TRBD1 (5 bases). V was shortened by 6 bases and J by 1 base, with 16 bases between the two germline ends. Germline values: CDR1 MDHEN, CDR2 SYDVKM. CDR3 size: 16 residues. The CDR3 DNA sequence: TGTGCCAGCAGAGTGGTGGGAGGGACCAGCAATCAGCCCCAGCATTTT. It specifies CASRVVGGTSNQPQHF.

The genes are TRBV5-8 and TRBJ2-1, with 11 bases aligning to TRBD2. This CDR3 is built from 18 residues. Trimming at V came to 4 bases and at J to 0 bases, leaving 9 bases not matched to a gene. The germline gives CDR1 SGHTS, CDR2 YDEGEE. The CDR3 reads CASSRLAGPNYSYNEQFF. The CDR3 nucleotides read TGTGCCAGCAGCCGACTAGCGGGACCTAATTACTCCTACAATGAGCAGTTCTTC.

The V gene is TRBV7-9, the J gene TRBJ1-1, with D possibly being TRBD1 (5 bases). Germline CDR1 is SEHNR and CDR2 is FQNEAQ (reference sequence). V was clipped by 5 bases and J by 0 bases, with 16 bases between them. The CDR3 covers 16 residues. CDR3: CASSHLQGHLNTEAFF. The CDR3 coding sequence is TGTGCCAGCAGCCATCTCCAAGGACACTTGAACACTGAAGCTTTCTTT.

The V call is TRBV18, the J call TRBJ2-7; the match to TRBD2 covers 7 bases. Germline V CDR1 and CDR2: KGHSH, LQKENI. The CDR3 is 15 amino acids. V was clipped by 6 bases and J by 2 bases; unmatched bases: 10. The CDR3 spells CASSPTGGSTYEQYF. The DNA for the CDR3 is TGTGCCAGCTCTCCCACCGGCGGGAGTACCTACGAGCAGTACTTC.

The chain has TRBV27 and TRBJ1-3; 9 bases are a match to TRBD1. Germline V lookup: CDR1 MNHEY, CDR2 SMNVEV (reference sequence). The V and J ends lost 5 bases and 4 bases, in that order; junction bases with no gene match: 6. The CDR3 length is 15 residues. CDR3 in DNA: TGTGCCAGCAGTACCACAGGGGGCGTCGGAAACACCATATATTTT. Translated, it gives CASSTTGGVGNTIYF.

The rearrangement joins TRBV7-9 to TRBJ1-2; D gene ambiguous. Trimming took 3 bases from V and 0 from J, leaving 5 bases between them. This CDR3 has 13 amino acids. CDR1 SEHNR and CDR2 FQNEAQ come from the germline V gene (reference sequence). The CDR3 DNA reads TGTGCCAGCAGCTTTACGGCTAACTATGGCTACACCTTC. It encodes CASSFTANYGYTF.

This clone was observed a few times. The chain uses TRBV7-7 and TRBJ1-5; possibly TRBD1 for D (5 bases). Trimming took 5 bases from V and 4 from J, leaving 9 bases between them. CDR3 size: 13 residues. CDR1 and CDR2 (germline): SSHAT, FNYEAQ (reference sequence). This CDR3 is CASSGGINQPQHF. The CDR3 region has the DNA TGTGCCAGCAGCGGGGGGATTAATCAGCCCCAGCATTTT.

The V call is TRBV19, the J call TRBJ2-6; possibly TRBD1 for D (5 bases). CDR1 and CDR2 from the germline V gene are LNHDA and SQIVND (reference sequence). The CDR3 sequence is 15 residues long. V was pared by 6 bases and J by 0 bases, with 9 bases between. The CDR3: CASSQTDSGANVLTF. CDR3 DNA sequence: TGTGCCAGTAGCCAGACAGACTCTGGGGCCAACGTCCTGACTTTC.

This chain joins TRBV7-3 and TRBJ2-1; perhaps TRBD2 as D (5 bases). Trimming took off 6 bases at V and 8 bases at J, with 8 bases between the two ends. Germline V gene sequence: CDR1 SGHTA, CDR2 FQGTGA. This CDR3 is 11 amino acids long. CDR3 bases: TGTGCCAGCAGGTCCGGGGATGAGCAGTTCTTC. It encodes CASRSGDEQFF.

The count of this clone is one. V usage is TRBV30 and J usage is TRBJ2-1; a possible D gene is TRBD2 (5 bases). The CDR3 totals 16 residues. The germline CDR1 and CDR2 sequences are GTSNPN and SVGIG (reference sequence). Trimming pared 0 bases from V and 0 bases from J, leaving 12 bases between. The CDR3 spells CAWSVWQRSSYNEQFF. The DNA of the CDR3 is TGTGCCTGGAGTGTGTGGCAGCGGAGCTCCTACAATGAGCAGTTCTTC.

V gene TRBV25-1 combines with J gene TRBJ1-1; TRBD1 aligns across 9 bases. CDR1 is MGHDK, CDR2 SYGVNS, per germline. V was clipped by 4 bases and J by 1 base; unmatched bases: 1. This CDR3 comprises 14 residues. The CDR3 sequence: CASSGGQGNTEAFF. The CDR3 DNA is TGTGCCAGCAGTGGGGGACAGGGGAACACTGAAGCTTTCTTT.

This clone was picked up one time. The chain couples TRBV5-4 to TRBJ2-5, with 9 bases that match TRBD1. Unmatched junction bases numbered 1, after V lost 2 bases and J lost 5 bases. The CDR3 is 13 residues long. CDR1 and CDR2 from the germline V gene are SGHNT and YYREEE (reference sequence). CDR3: CASSFDRGETQYF. The CDR3 region has the DNA TGTGCCAGCAGCTTTGACAGGGGGGAGACCCAGTACTTC.

The chain uses TRBV18 and TRBJ2-5; D unresolved. Looked up from germline, CDR1 is KGHSH and CDR2 is LQKENI. The CDR3 extends over 13 amino acids. V was cut by 3 bases and J by 1 base, with 6 bases left in between. CDR3 loop: CASSPGSQETQYF. The CDR3 DNA sequence: TGTGCCAGCTCACCCGGTAGCCAAGAGACCCAGTACTTC.

This rearrangement joins TRBV18 to TRBJ2-2, with 7 positions matching TRBD1. CDR3 length: 15 residues. Germline values: CDR1 KGHSH, CDR2 LQKENI. Trimming took 1 base from V and 6 from J; bases not matched to a gene: 5. The CDR3 loop reads CASSPRLQGAGELFF. CDR3 DNA sequence: TGTGCCAGCTCACCACGTCTGCAGGGGGCCGGGGAGCTGTTTTTT.

In its sample, this clone was seen many times. The chain is built from TRBV6-1 and TRBJ1-5, with a weak D call TRBD1 (5 bases). Trimming cost V 2 bases and J 5 bases, with 13 bases left between them. The CDR3 runs to 15 residues. Germline V gene sequence: CDR1 MNHNS, CDR2 SASEGT. As DNA, the CDR3 is TGTGCCAGCAGTGAATTGTGGGGGGTCGATCAGCCCCAGCATTTT. Translating it yields CASSELWGVDQPQHF.

The chain joins TRBV5-6 to TRBJ1-3, with 7 bases identical to TRBD1. Per germline, CDR1 SGHDT and CDR2 YYEEEE. This CDR3 contains 16 residues. J was trimmed by 1 base and V by 4 bases; bases with no gene match: 8. This chain's CDR3 is CASSPQTGRSGNTIYF. The CDR3 DNA reads as TGTGCCAGCAGCCCCCAGACAGGGCGATCTGGAAACACCATATATTTT.

V gene TRBV6-1 combines with J gene TRBJ2-7; D not certain. There are 15 residues in the CDR3. Trimming removed 0 bases from V and 3 bases from J, with 12 bases in between. CDR1 and CDR2 (germline): MNHNS, SASEGT. The CDR3 DNA reads TGTGCCAGCAGTGAAGCGCTCCAGTCTTTCTACGAGCAGTACTTC. Amino acids: CASSEALQSFYEQYF.

This chain uses TRBV27 with TRBJ2-3; 7 bases fit TRBD2. This CDR3 has 13 amino acids. J was trimmed by 4 bases and V by 5 bases; bases with no gene match: 3. Germline CDR1 and CDR2: MNHEY and SMNVEV (reference sequence). CDR3 nucleotide sequence: TGTGCCAGCAGTCGGCTAGCGGCAGATACGCAGTATTTT. This codes for CASSRLAADTQYF.

The J gene is TRBJ2-1, the V gene TRBV6-5; 10 bases line up with TRBD2. From germline, CDR1 is MNHEY and CDR2 SVGAGI. This CDR3 is built from 15 residues. The V gene end was trimmed by 2 bases and the J gene end by 9 bases; junction bases not matched to a gene: 7. CDR3 in DNA: TGTGCCAGCAGTTACAGGGTACTAGCGGGACCTGAGCAGTTCTTC. It encodes CASSYRVLAGPEQFF.

The chain couples TRBV28 to TRBJ1-2; possible D gene TRBD1, 6 bases. The V gene lost 5 bases and the J gene lost 3 bases, with 10 bases spanning the gap. This CDR3 has 13 amino acids. Germline V lookup: CDR1 MDHEN, CDR2 SYDVKM. This CDR3 reads CASSADRYYGYTF. DNA for the CDR3: TGTGCCAGCAGTGCAGACAGGTACTATGGCTACACCTTC.

The chain has TRBV6-2 or TRBV6-3 and TRBJ2-1, with TRBD2 matching 12 bases. The germline V gene has CDR1 MNHEY and CDR2 SVGEGT. V was pared by 2 bases and J by 10 bases, with 9 bases of the junction left unmatched. CDR3 size: 16 residues. The CDR3 region is CASSYTASGRAREQFF. The DNA of the CDR3 is TGTGCCAGCAGTTACACCGCTAGCGGGAGGGCACGCGAGCAGTTCTTC.

The chain employs TRBV11-2 and TRBJ2-7; D not resolved. CDR1 SGHAT and CDR2 FQNNGV come from the germline V gene. Trimming shortened V by 1 base and J by 2 bases, and 6 bases separated the two germline ends. The CDR3 is made up of 13 amino acids. CDR3 sequence: CASSLAGTYEQYF. DNA of the CDR3: TGTGCCAGCAGCTTAGCGGGTACCTACGAGCAGTACTTC.